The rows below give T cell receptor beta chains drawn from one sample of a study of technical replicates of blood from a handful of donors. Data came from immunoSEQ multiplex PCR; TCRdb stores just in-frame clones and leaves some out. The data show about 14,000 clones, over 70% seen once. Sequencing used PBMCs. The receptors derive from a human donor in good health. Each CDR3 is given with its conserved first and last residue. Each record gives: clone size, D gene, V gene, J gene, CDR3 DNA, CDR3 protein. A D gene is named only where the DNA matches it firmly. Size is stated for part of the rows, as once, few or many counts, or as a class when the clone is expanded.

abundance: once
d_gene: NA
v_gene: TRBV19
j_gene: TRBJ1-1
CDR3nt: TGTGCCAGTAGTATAGAAGGGAGGACTGAAGCTTTCTTT
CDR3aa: CASSIEGRTEAFF

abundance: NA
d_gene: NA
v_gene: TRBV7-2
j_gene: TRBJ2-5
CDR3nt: TGTGCCAGCACCCCATCCCGGGAGACCCAGTACTTC
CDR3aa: CASTPSRETQYF

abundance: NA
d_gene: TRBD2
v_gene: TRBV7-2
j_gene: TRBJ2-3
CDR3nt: TGTGCCAGCAGCTTCCAGGGACTAGCTGTAGATACGCAGTATTTT
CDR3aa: CASSFQGLAVDTQYF

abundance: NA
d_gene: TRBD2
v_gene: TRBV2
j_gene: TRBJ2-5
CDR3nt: TGTGCCAGCAGTCGGGGGGTCCTCCAAGAGACCCAGTACTTC
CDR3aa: CASSRGVLQETQYF

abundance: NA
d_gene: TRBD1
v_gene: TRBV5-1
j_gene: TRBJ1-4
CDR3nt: TGCGCCAGCAGCGACCCCGGGACAGGTGACGAAAAACTGTTTTTT
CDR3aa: CASSDPGTGDEKLFF

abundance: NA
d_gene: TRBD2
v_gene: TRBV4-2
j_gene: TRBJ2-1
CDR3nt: TGTGCCAGCAGCCCCTCCCCCGGGACTAGCGGGAGGAGTGAGCAGTTCTTC
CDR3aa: CASSPSPGTSGRSEQFF

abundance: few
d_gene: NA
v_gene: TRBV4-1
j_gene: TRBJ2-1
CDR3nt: TGCGCCAGCAGCCAAGATAAAGGGGATTACAATGAGCAGTTCTTC
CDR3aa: CASSQDKGDYNEQFF

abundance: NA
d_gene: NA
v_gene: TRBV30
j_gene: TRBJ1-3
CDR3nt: TGTGCCTGGAAACAGCCTGGAAACACCATATATTTT
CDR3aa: CAWKQPGNTIYF

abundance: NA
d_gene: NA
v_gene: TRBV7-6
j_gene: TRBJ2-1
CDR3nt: TGTGCCAGCAGTCGCGGCCTGGATGAGCAGTTCTTC
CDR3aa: CASSRGLDEQFF

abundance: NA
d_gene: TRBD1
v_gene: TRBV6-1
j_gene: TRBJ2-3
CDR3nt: TGTGCCAGCAGTGCCGGGACAGGGCACACAGATACGCAGTATTTT
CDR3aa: CASSAGTGHTDTQYF

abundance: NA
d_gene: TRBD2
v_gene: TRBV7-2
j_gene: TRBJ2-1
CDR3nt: TGTGCCAGCAGCTTCTGGCGACTAGCGGGAGAGGATGAGCAGTTCTTC
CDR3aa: CASSFWRLAGEDEQFF

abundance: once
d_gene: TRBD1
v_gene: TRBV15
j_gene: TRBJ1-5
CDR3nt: TGTGCCACCAGCACTTATGGACAGGGGGACTATCAGCCCCAGCATTTT
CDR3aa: CATSTYGQGDYQPQHF

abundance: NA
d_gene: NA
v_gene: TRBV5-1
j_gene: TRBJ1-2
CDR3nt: TGCGCCAGCAGCTTTAGCAGGGATGACTATGGCTACACCTTC
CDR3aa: CASSFSRDDYGYTF

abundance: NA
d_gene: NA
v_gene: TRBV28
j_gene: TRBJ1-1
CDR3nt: TGTGCCAGCAGTGCGTGGGCAGAAGCGAACACTGAAGCTTTCTTT
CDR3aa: CASSAWAEANTEAFF

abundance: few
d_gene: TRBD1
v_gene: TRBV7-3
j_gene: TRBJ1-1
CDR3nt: TGTGCCAGCAGCTCCGGACAGGGGTACACTGAAGCTTTCTTT
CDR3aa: CASSSGQGYTEAFF

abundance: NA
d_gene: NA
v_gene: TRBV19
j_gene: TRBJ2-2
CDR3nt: TGTGCCAGTATCCCGGGGAACACCGGGGAGCTGTTTTTT
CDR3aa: CASIPGNTGELFF

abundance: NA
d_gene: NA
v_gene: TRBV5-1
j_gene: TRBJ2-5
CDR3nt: TGCGCCAGCAGCCCACGGTCCGAGGTGAAGACCCAGTACTTC
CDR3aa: CASSPRSEVKTQYF

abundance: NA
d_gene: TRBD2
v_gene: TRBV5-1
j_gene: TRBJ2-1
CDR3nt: TGCGCCAGCAGCATCGGACTAGCGGGGCACAATGAGCAGTTCTTC
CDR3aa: CASSIGLAGHNEQFF

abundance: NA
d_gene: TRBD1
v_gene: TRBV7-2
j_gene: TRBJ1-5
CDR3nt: TGTGCCAGCAGCTCAACAGGGGGGCTCGTCAATCAGCCCCAGCATTTT
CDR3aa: CASSSTGGLVNQPQHF

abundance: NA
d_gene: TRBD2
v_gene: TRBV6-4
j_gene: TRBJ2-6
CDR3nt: TGTGCCAGCAGTGACTCCGGGACTAGCAGCTCTGGGGCCAACGTCCTGACTTTC
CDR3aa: CASSDSGTSSSGANVLTF

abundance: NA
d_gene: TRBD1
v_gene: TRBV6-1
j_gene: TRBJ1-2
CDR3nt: TGTGCCATCGATGGACAGGGTAGGGGCTACACCTTC
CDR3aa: CAIDGQGRGYTF

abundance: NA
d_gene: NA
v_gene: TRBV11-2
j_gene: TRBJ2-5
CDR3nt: TGTGCCAGCAGCGCGGCAGAGACCCAGTACTTC
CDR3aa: CASSAAETQYF

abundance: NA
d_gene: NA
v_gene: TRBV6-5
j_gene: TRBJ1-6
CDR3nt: TGTGCCAGCTCCAGACAGCCCTATAATTCACCCCTCCACTTT
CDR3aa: CASSRQPYNSPLHF

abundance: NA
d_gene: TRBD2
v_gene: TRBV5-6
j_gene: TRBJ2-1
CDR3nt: TGTGCCAGCAGCTTGTCGGGACTAGTCTACAATGAGCAGTTCTTC
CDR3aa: CASSLSGLVYNEQFF

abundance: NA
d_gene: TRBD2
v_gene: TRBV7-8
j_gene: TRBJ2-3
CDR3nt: TGTGCCAGCAGCCAAGAATCGTTAGCGGGAGTAGGAGATACGCAGTATTTT
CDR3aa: CASSQESLAGVGDTQYF

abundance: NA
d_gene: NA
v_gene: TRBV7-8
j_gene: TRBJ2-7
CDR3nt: TGTGCCAGCAGCTTAGGACAGGCTGCCTACGAGCAGTACTTC
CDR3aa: CASSLGQAAYEQYF

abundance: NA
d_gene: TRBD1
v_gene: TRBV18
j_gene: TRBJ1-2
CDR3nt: TGTGCCAGCTCCAACCAGGGGGACTATGGCTACACCTTC
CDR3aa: CASSNQGDYGYTF

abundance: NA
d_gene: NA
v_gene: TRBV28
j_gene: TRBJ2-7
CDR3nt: TGTGCCAGCAGCAAGGCAGGGTACGAGCAGTACTTC
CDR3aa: CASSKAGYEQYF

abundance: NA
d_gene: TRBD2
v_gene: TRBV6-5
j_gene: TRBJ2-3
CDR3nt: TGTGCCAGCCAGACTAGCGGCGATACGCAGTATTTT
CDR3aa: CASQTSGDTQYF

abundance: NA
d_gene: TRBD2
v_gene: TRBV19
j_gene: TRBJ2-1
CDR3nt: TGTGCCAGTATTTCTAGCGGGAGGAGGTCGTTCTTC
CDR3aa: CASISSGRRSFF

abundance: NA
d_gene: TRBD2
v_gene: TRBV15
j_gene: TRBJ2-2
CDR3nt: TGTGCCACCAGCAGAGATGGTAGCGGGAGGAACACCGGGGAGCTGTTTTTT
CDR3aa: CATSRDGSGRNTGELFF

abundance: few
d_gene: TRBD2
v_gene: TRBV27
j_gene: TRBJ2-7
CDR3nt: TGTGCCAGCACCCCTAGCTCTAGCGGCTCCTACGAGCAGTACTTC
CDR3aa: CASTPSSSGSYEQYF

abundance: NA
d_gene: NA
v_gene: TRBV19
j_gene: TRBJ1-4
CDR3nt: TGTGCCAGTAGTATCGTCTCCAATGAAAAACTGTTTTTT
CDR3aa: CASSIVSNEKLFF

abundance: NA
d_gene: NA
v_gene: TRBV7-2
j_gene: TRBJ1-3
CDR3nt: TGTGCCAGCGGACAGGGAAACACCATATATTTT
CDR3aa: CASGQGNTIYF

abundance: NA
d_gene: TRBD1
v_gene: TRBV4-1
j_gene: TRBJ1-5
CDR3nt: TGCGCCAGCAGCCAAGAATTGGACAGGGGTAAGGGCAATCAGCCCCAGCATTTT
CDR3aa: CASSQELDRGKGNQPQHF

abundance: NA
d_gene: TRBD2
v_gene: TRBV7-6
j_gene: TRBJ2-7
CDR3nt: TGTGCCAGCAGCTTAAGTTCTAGCGGGGGGAGCTCCTACGAGCAGTACTTC
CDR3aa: CASSLSSSGGSSYEQYF

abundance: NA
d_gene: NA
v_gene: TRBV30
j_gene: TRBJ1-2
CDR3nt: TGTGCCTGGAGTGGTGGAGGGTCAAGTAGCTATGGCTACACCTTC
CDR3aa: CAWSGGGSSSYGYTF

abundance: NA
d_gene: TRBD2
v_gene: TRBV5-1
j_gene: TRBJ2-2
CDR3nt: TGCGCCAGTAACCTCGGGGGGTCGCCTATCACCGGGGAGCTGTTTTTT
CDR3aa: CASNLGGSPITGELFF

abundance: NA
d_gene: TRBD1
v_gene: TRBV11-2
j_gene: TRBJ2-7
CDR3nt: TGTGCCAGCAGCTTACCCACAGGGGGCTACGAGCAGTACTTC
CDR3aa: CASSLPTGGYEQYF

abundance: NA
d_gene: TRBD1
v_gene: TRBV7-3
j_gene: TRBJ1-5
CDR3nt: TGTGCCAGCAGCTCGGGGACAGGAACAGGTCAGCCCCAGCATTTT
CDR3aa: CASSSGTGTGQPQHF

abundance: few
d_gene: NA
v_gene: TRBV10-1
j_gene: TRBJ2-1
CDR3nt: TGCGCCAGCAGCGATCACACAGCGGGTGAGCAGTTCTTC
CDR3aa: CASSDHTAGEQFF

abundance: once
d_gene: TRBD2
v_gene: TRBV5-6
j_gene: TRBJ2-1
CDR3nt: TGTGCCAGCAGCTTGGGACTAGCGGTCTACAATGAGCAGTTCTTC
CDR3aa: CASSLGLAVYNEQFF

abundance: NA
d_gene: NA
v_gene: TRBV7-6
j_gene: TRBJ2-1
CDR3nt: TGTGCCAGCAGCCGAGAGGGCGATGAGCAGTTCTTC
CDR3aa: CASSREGDEQFF

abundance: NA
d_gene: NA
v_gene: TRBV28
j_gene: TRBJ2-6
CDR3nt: TGTGCCAGCAGAGATACAGGGTCTGGGGCCAACGTCCTGACTTTC
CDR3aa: CASRDTGSGANVLTF

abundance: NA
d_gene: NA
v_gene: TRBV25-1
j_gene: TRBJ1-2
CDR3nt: TGTGCCAGCAGTGATAGGGGCTATGGCTACACCTTC
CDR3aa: CASSDRGYGYTF

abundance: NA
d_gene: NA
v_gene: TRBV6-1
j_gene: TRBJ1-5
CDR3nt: TGTGCCAGCAGTGAAGCGTCCCAGGGGAATCAGCCCCAGCATTTT
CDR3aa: CASSEASQGNQPQHF

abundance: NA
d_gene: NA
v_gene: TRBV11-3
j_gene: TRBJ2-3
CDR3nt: TGTGCCAGCAGCTTCGCGGGTGACCAGGGAGGTGCAGATACGCAGTATTTT
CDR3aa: CASSFAGDQGGADTQYF

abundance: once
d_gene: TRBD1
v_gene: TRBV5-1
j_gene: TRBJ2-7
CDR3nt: TGCGCCAGCAGCTATACAGGGGGCGAACCAAACGAGCAGTACTTC
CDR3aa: CASSYTGGEPNEQYF

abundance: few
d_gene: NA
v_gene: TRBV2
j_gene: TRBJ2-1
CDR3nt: TGTGCCAGGCCCCCGGGAAGCTCCTACAATGAGCAGTTCTTC
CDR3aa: CARPPGSSYNEQFF

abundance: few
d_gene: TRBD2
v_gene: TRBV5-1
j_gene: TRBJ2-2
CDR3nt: TGCGCCAGCAGGCGGGGGGGAGGCACCGGGGAGCTGTTTTTT
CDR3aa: CASRRGGGTGELFF

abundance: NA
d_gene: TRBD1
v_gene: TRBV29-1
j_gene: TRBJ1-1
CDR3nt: TGCAGCGTTGGAGGGGGCGGTGTGAACACTGAAGCTTTCTTT
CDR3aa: CSVGGGGVNTEAFF

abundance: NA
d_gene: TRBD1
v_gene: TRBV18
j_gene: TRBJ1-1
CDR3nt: TGTGCCAGCTCACCGGGACAGCAGAACACTGAAGCTTTCTTT
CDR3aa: CASSPGQQNTEAFF

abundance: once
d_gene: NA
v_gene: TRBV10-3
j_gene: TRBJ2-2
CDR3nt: TGTGCCATCACTGCCGGGACTCTAAACACCGGGGAGCTGTTTTTT
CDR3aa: CAITAGTLNTGELFF